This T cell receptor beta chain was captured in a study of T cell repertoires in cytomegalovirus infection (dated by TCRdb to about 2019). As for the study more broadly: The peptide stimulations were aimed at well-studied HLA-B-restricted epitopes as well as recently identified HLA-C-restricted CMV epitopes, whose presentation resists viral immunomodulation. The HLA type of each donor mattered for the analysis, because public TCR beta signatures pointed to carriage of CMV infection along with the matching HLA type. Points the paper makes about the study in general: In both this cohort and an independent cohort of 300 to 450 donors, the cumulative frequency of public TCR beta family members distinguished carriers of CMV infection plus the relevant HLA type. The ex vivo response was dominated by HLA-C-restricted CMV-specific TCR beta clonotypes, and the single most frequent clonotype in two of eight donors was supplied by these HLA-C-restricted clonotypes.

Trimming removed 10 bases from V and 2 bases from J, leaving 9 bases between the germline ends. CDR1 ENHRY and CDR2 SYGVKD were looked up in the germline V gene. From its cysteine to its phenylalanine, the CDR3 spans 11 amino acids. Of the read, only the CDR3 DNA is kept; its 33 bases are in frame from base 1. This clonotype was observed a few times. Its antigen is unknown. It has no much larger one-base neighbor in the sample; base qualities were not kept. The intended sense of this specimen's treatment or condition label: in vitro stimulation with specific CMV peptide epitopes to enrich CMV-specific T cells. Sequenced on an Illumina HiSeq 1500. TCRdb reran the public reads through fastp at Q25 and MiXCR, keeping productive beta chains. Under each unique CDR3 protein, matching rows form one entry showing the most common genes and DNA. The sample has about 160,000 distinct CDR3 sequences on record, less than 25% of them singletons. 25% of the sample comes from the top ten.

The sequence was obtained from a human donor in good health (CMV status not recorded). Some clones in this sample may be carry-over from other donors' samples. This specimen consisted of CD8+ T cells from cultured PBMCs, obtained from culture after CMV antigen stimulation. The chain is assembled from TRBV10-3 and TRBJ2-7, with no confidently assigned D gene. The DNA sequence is TGTGCCACCTGGCACCCCTACGAGCAGTACTTC. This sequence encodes CATWHPYEQYF.